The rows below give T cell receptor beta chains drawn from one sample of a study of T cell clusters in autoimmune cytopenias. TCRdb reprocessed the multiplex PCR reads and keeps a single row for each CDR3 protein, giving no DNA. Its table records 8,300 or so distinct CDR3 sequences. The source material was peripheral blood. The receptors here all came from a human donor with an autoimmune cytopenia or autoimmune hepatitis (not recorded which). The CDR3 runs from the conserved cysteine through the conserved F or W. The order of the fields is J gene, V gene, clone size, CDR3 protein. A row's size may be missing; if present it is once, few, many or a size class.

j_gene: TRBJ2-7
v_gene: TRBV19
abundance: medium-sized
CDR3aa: CASSIPGLAGNEQYF

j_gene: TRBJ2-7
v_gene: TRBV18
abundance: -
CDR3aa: CVSSPDRQLEQYF

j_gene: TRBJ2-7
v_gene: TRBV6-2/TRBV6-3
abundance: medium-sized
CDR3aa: CASSRQGYEQYF

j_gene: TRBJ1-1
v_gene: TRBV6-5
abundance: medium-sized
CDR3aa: CASRRQTMNTEAFF

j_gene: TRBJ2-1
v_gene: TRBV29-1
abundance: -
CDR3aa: CSVGQGDEQFF

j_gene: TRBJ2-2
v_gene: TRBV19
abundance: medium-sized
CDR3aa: CASSLSGRQTGELFF

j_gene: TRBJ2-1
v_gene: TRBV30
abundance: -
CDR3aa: CAWSVGGGAYEQFF

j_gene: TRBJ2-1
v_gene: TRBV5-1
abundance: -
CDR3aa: CASSLIQGNEQFF

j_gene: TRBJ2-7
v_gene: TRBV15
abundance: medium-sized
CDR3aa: CATSRKGRGQNPYEQYF

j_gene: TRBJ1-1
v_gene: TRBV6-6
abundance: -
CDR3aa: CASRDTPNTEAFF

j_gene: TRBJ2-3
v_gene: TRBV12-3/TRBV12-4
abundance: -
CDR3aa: CASSLSFRGGIRITQYF

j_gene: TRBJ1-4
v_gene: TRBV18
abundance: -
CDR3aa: CASSPPGLRGSREKLFF

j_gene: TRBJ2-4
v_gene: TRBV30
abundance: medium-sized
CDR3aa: CAWSRGAKNIQYF

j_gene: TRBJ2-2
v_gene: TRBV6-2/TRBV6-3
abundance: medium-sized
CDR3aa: CASRRQLNTGELFF

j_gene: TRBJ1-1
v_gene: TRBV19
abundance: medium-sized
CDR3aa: CASSQAGRMNTEAFF

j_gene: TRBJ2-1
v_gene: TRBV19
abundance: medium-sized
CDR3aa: CASSRQGNVAEQFF

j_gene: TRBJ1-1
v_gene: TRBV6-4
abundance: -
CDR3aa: CASSQGLNTEAFF

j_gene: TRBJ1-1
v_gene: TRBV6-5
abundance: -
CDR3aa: CASSIDSLSEAFF

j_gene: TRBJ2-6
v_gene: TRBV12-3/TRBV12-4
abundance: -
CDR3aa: CASSSRNLFSGGAISGANVLTF

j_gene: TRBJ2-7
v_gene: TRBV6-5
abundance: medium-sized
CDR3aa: CASSYGRQGTREQYF

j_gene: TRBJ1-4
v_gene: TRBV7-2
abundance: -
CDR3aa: CASSSRGWANEKLFF

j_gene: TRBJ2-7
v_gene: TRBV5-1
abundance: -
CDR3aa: CASSWIEGRREQYF

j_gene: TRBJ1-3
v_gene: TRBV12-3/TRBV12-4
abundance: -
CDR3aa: CASSAREGSGNTIYF

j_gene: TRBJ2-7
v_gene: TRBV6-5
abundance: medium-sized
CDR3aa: CASSYVRGTGILYEQYF

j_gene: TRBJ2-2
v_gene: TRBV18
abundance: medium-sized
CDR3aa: CASPKEYTGELFF

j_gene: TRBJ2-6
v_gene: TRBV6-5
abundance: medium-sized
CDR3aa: CASSYSGGGLYATGANVLTF

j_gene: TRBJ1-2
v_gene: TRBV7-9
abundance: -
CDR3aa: CASSEKQHSYGYTF

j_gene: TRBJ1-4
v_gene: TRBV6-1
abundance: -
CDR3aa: CASSLGQGAFGKLFF

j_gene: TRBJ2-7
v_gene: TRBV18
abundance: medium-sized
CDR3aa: CASSPTGYEQYF

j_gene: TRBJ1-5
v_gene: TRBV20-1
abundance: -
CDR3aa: CSARERDTVSQPQHF

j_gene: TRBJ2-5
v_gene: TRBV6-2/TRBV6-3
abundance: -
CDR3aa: CASSSQETQYF

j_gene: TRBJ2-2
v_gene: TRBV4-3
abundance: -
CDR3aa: CASSQDLAGGPRELFF

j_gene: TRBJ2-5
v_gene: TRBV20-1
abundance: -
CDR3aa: CSASSAGGAGETQYF

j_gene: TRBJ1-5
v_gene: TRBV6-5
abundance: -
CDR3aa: CASSYGTGRGQPQHF

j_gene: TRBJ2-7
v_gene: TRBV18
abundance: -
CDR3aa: CASSDTLVEQYF

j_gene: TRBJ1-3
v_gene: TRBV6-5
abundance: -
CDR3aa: CASSYSIRGTDRRNTIYF

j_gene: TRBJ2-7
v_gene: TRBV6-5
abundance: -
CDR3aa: CASTDSSYEQYF

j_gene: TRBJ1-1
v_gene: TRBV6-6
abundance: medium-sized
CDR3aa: CASRPHQGASEAFF

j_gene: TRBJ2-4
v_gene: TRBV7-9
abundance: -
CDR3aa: CASSPQQGAKDIQYF

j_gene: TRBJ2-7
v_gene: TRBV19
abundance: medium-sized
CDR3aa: CASTSRGTYEQYF

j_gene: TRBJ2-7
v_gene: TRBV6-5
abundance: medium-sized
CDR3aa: CASSYYRGRVYGEQYF

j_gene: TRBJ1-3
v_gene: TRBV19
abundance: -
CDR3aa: CASSIWPPRGNTIYF

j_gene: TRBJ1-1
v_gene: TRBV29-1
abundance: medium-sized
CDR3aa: CSVLDRVQGGSEAFF

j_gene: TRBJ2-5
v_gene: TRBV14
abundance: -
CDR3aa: CASSQGIERGYQETQYF

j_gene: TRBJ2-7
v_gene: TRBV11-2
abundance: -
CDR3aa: CASSLRLARYEQYF

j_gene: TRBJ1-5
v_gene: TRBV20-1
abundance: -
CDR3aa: CSARADVGTQYSNQPQHF

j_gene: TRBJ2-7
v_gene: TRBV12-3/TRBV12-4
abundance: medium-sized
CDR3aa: CASSLEQNYEQYF